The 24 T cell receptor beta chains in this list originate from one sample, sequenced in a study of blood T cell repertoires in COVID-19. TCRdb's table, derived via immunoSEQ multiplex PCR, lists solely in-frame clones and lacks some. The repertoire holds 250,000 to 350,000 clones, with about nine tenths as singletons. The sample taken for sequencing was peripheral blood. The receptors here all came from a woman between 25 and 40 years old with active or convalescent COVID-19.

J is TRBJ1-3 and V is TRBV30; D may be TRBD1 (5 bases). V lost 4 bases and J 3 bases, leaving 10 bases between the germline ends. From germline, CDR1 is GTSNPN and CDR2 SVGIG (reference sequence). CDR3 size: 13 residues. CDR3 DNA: TGTGCCTGGAACCGGGGGTATGGAAACACCATATATTTT. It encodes CAWNRGYGNTIYF. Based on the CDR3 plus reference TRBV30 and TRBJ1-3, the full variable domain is SQTIHQWPATLVQPVGSPLSLECTVEGTSNPNLYWYRQAAGRGLQLLFYSVGIGQISSEVPQNLSASRPQDRQFILSSKKLLLSDSGFYLCAWNRGYGNTIYFGEGSWLTVV.

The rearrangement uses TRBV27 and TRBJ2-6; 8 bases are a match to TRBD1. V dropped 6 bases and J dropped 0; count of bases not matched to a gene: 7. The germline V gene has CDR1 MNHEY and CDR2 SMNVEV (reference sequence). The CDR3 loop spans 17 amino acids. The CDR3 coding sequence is TGTGCCAGCAGCCGGGGACAGGCGCCCTCTGGGGCCAACGTCCTGACTTTC. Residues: CASSRGQAPSGANVLTF.

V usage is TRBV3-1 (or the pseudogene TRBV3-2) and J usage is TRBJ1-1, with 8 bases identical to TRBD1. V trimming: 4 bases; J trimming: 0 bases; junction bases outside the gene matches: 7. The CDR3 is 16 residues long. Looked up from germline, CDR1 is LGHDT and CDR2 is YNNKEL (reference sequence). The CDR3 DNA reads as TGTGCCAGCAGCCGGGACAGGTATAATCTGAACACTGAAGCTTTCTTT. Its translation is CASSRDRYNLNTEAFF.

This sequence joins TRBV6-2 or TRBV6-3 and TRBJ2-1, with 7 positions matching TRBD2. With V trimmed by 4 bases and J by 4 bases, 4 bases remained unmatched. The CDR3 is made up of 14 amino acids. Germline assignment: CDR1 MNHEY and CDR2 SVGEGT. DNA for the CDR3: TGTGCCAGCAGTTTTTCTAGCGGTTACAATGAGCAGTTCTTC. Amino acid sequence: CASSFSSGYNEQFF.

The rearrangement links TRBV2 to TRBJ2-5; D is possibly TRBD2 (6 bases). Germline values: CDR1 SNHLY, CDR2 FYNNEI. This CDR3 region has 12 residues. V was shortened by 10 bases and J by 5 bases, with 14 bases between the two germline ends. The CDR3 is CATGTRGETQYF. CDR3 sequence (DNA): TGTGCCACCGGGACTCGGGGCGAGACCCAGTACTTC. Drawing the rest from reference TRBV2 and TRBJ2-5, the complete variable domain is EPEVTQTPSHQVTQMGQEVILRCVPISNHLYFYWYRQILGQKVEFLVSFYNNEISEKSEIFDDQFSVERPDGSNFTLKIRSTKLEDSAMYFCATGTRGETQYFGPGTRLLVL.

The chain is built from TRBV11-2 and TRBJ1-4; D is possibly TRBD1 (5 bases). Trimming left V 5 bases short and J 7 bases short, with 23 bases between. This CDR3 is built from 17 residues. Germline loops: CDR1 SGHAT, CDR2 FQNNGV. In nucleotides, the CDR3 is TGTGCCAGCAGCCGGGTACCACGGGGGGAGGAGGGTGAAAAACTGTTTTTT. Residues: CASSRVPRGEEGEKLFF.

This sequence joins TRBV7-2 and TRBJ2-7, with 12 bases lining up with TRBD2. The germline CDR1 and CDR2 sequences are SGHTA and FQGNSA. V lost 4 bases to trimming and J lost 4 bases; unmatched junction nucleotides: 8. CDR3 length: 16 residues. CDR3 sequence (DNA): TGTGCCAGCAGCTCGAACCGACTAGCGGGGGCGTACGAGCAGTACTTC. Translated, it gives CASSSNRLAGAYEQYF.

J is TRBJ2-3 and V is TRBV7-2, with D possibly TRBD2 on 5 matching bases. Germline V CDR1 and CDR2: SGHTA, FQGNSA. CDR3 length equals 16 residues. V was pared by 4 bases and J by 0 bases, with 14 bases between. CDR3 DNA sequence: TGTGCCAGCAGCTCCTTTCGGCGGGCTAGCACAGATACGCAGTATTTT. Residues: CASSSFRRASTDTQYF.

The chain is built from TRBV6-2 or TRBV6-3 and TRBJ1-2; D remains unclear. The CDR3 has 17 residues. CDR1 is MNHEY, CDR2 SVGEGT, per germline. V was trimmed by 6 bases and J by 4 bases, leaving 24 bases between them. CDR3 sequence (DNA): TGTGCCAGCAGCTCCCTCCGACGGTTAGATCTAGGCTATGGCTACACCTTC. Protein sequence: CASSSLRRLDLGYGYTF.

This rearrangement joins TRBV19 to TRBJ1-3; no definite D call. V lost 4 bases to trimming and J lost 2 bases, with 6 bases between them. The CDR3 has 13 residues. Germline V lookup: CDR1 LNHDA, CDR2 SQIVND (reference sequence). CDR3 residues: CASSTQAGNTIYF. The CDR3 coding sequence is TGTGCCAGTAGTACTCAGGCTGGAAACACCATATATTTT.

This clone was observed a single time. Here the CDR3 DNA reads TGTGCCAGCAGTTTTCAGGGGGCCGGGGAGCTGTTTTTT. Translating it yields CASSFQGAGELFF. V is TRBV27 and J is TRBJ2-2, with TRBD1 matching over 7 bases. The J segment lost 6 bases and the V segment lost 3 bases, leaving 1 base of the junction unmatched. The germline gives CDR1 MNHEY, CDR2 SMNVEV (reference sequence). The CDR3 totals 13 residues.

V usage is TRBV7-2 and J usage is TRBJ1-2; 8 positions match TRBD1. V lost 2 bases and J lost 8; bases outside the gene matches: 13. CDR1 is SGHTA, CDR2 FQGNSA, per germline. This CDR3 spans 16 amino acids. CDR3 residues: CASSLRQAGGGRGYTF. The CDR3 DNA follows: TGTGCCAGCAGCTTAAGGCAGGCAGGGGGCGGACGGGGCTACACCTTC.

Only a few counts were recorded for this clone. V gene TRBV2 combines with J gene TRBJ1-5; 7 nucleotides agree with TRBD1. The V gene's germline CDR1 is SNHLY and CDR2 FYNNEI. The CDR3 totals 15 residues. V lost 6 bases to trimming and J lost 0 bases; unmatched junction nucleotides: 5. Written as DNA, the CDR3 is TGTGCCAGCAGCACAGGGGATTATAGCAATCAGCCCCAGCATTTT. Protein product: CASSTGDYSNQPQHF.

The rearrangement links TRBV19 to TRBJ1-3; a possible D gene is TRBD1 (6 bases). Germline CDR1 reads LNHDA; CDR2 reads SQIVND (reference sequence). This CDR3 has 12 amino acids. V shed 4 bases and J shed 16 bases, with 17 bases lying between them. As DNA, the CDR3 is TGTGCCAGTAGTACCGGTGGGGGCGCAGGGTATTTT. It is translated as CASSTGGGAGYF.

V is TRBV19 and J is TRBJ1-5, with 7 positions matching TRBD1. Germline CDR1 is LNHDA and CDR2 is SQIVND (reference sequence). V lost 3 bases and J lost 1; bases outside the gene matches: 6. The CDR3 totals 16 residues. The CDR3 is CASSIDRARSNQPQHF. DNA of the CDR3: TGTGCCAGTAGTATCGACAGGGCACGGAGCAATCAGCCCCAGCATTTT. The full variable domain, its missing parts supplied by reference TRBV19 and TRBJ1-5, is DGGITQSPKYLFRKEGQNVTLSCEQNLNHDAMYWYRQDPGQGLRLIYYSQIVNDFQKGDIAEGYSVSREKKESFPLTVTSAQKNPTAFYLCASSIDRARSNQPQHFGDGTRLSIL.

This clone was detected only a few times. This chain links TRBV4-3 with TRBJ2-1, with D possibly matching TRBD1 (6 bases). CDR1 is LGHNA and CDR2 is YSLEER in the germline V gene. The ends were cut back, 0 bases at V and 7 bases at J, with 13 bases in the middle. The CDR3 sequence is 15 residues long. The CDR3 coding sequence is TGCGCCAGCAGCCAAGATGCGACAAGGGGGAATGAGCAGTTCTTC. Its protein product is CASSQDATRGNEQFF.

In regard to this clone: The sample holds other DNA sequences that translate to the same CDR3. CDR3 sequence: CASSLFRGGNTEAFF. As DNA, the CDR3 is TGTGCCAGCAGTTTATTTCGGGGGGGGAACACTGAAGCTTTCTTT. The chain couples TRBV28 to TRBJ1-1; the D gene is possibly TRBD1 (5 bases). CDR1 is MDHEN, CDR2 SYDVKM, per germline. The ends were cut back, 1 base at V and 1 base at J, with 10 bases in the middle. CDR3 length: 15 amino acids.

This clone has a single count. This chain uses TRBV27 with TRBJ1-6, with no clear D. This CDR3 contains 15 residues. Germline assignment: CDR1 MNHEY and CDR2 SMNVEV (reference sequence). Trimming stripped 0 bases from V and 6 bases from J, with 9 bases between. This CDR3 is CASSLSEVVNSPLHF. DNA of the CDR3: TGTGCCAGCAGTTTATCTGAGGTTGTTAATTCACCCCTCCACTTT.

Here the CDR3 reads CASSLYGGAEETQYF. The CDR3 region has the DNA TGTGCCAGCAGCTTATACGGGGGGGCCGAGGAGACCCAGTACTTC. This rearrangement joins TRBV7-3 to TRBJ2-5; 8 bases line up with TRBD2. V was pared by 2 bases and J by 5 bases, with 7 bases of the junction left unmatched. Looked up from germline, CDR1 is SGHTA and CDR2 is FQGTGA. This CDR3 has 15 amino acids.

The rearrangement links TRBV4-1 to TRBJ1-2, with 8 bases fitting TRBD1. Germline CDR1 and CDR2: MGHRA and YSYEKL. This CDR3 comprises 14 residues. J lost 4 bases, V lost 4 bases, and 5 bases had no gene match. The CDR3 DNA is TGCGCCAGCAGCCCCCCGGACAGGGCCTATGGCTACACCTTC. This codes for CASSPPDRAYGYTF.

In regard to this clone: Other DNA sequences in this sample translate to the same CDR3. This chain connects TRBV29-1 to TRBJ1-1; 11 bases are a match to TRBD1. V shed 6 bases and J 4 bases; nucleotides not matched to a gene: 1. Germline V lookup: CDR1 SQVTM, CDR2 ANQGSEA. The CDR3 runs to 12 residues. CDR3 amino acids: CSVGQGGTEAFF. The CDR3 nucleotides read TGCAGCGTGGGACAGGGGGGCACTGAAGCTTTCTTT.

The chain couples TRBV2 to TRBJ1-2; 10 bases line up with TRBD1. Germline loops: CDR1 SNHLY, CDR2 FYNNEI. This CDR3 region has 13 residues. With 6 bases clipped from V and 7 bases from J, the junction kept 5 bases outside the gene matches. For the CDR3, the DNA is TGTGCCAGCAGGTCGACAGGGGGCGGTGGCTACACCTTC. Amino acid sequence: CASRSTGGGGYTF.

CDR3 DNA sequence: TGTGCCAGTAGTATTGGGACAGGGCTTACTAACTATGGCTACACCTTC. This encodes CASSIGTGLTNYGYTF. The chain uses TRBV19 and TRBJ1-2, with 9 bases that match TRBD1. With V trimmed by 3 bases and J by 0 bases, 5 bases remained unmatched. The CDR3 length is 16 residues. Germline CDR1 is LNHDA and CDR2 is SQIVND (reference sequence).

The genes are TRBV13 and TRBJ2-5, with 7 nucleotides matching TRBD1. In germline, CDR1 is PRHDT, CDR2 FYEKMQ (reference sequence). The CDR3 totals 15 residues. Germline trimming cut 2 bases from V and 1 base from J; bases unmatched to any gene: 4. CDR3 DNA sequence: TGTGCCAGCAGCTTAAGATGGGACAGCCAAGAGACCCAGTACTTC. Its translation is CASSLRWDSQETQYF. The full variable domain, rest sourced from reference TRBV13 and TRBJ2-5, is AAGVIQSPRHLIKEKRETATLKCYPIPRHDTVYWYQQGPGQDPQFLISFYEKMQSDKGSIPDRFSAQQFSDYHSELNMSSLELGDSALYFCASSLRWDSQETQYFGPGTRLLVL.